The clone carrying this TCR beta chain is medium-sized within its sample. Its matching antigen is unknown. Germline V gives CDR1 SGHAT, CDR2 FQNNGV. This CDR3 spans 12 amino acids. V was trimmed by 3 bases and J by 3 bases, leaving 5 bases between them. The sample is drawn from a study of tumor and adjacent non-tumor tissue in lung cancer. Study as a whole: Patients comprised over 9 adenocarcinoma, a couple of squamous cell carcinoma and 1 small cell lung cancer. On average, productive TCRbeta reads reached 4 million to 4.5 million per sample.

A modified ARM-PCR protocol with three rounds of nested PCR amplified TCRbeta. One entry per CDR3 protein results from TCRdb running MiXCR on the multiplex PCR reads. Of 100,000 to 150,000 distinct CDR3 sequences in the sample, 55% to 75% were seen once. Study outcomes and limitations: Top 100 clones took a larger repertoire share in normal lung. Shorter survival was associated with higher TCR diversity in tumors.

RNA was extracted from bulk tissue without any cell sorting. This TCR was sampled from a man under 40 with non-small cell lung cancer. Sequencing used lung tumor tissue. The chain has TRBV11-2 and TRBJ1-1; D is ambiguous. The CDR3 nucleotides are TGTGCCAGCAGCTTCGCGTACACTGAAGCTTTCTTT. Its translation: CASSFAYTEAFF.